This entry describes one TCR beta chain. The antigen it binds to is not known. No quality values exist for individual bases; no much larger clone is one base distant. These data are taken from a study of blood T cell repertoires in COVID-19 (dated by TCRdb to the early 2020s). In the study overall: Collaborator samples came from the United States, Italy and Spain and covered acute and convalescent phases of COVID-19. Subjects who had been exposed to COVID-19, were actively infected with it, or had recovered from it provided the deeply sampled blood TCRbeta repertoires that made up the dataset. The repertoires were released in a freely available public database intended as a resource for research on the immune response to SARS-CoV-2. Where HLA class I and class II types were available, the types were taken from metadata supplied by the sample provider, not from assay-based typing. A de-identified subject ID, COVID-19 status, age in years and sex were almost always included in the sample metadata. The material from the prospective study consisted of cDNA or gDNA derived from T cells, B-cell-depleted T cells, or PBMCs. The samples were drawn from two sources: the first 160 participants of the ongoing ImmuneRACE study, and approximately 1,300 subjects contributed by 6 global collaborators.

The CDR3, from cysteine to phenylalanine, totals 15 residues. The retained sequence is limited to the CDR3, 45 bases, with the frame set at the first base. The germline V gene (reference sequence) sets CDR1 to LNHDA and CDR2 to SQIVND. Here V drops 5 bases and J drops 7 bases, and the junction holds 10 bases not matched to any gene. TCRbeta CDR3 regions were amplified from genomic DNA using the immunoSEQ Assay, a bias-controlled multiplex PCR. For the original study's pipeline: Nucleated cell counts per sample were estimated from amplification of reference gene primers within the assay. To quantify the absolute abundance of each unique TCRbeta CDR3 rearrangement, sequence reads were collapsed and filtered. For each sample, productive Simpson clonality was calculated as the square root of Simpson's diversity index across productive rearrangements. In TCRdb, the immuneACCESS table is reduced to in-frame sequences with V and J assigned. These tables do not hold every clone; where another copy was compared, an unresolved V gene accounts for under half, and the others remain unexplained. Clonal size and the V and J genes are those of that table, whereas D and trimming came from the DNA. The sample has a few hundred thousand clones on record, 80% to 90% of them singletons. Roughly 1% of the sample comes from the top ten.

In the prospective study, participants were 18 to 89 years old, resided in about two dozen geographic areas of the United States, and were enrolled through a virtual design. In the prospective study, cohorts were assigned on the basis of participant-reported clinical history obtained from a screening survey and a study questionnaire. For ImmuneRACE Cohort 3, a participant was defined as recovered based on two consecutive negative NP/OP PCR tests, clearance by a healthcare professional, or resolution of symptoms. In the prospective study, mobile phlebotomists collected whole blood, serum and a nasopharyngeal or oropharyngeal swab from each participant. Over a 2-month period, participants in the prospective study had the option of providing additional blood draws and questionnaires. Blood samples from the prospective study were shipped frozen or at room temperature prior to DNA extraction. What the authors observed across the whole study: How much clinical and demographic metadata was included differed by source and by participant, and the metadata was provided uncurated.

This chain joins TRBV19 to TRBJ1-2, with 10 middle bases fitting TRBD1. This clonotype was sampled from a man younger than 30 who had recovered from COVID-19. Material: PBMCs or T cells enriched from blood (not recorded which). The nucleotide sequence is given as TGTGCCAGTAGTCCTCCGGACAGGGGGTTAGGTGGCTACACCTTC. Translated, this is CASSPPDRGLGGYTF. Joined to the reference TRBV19 and TRBJ1-2 proteins, this CDR3 gives the full variable domain: DGGITQSPKYLFRKEGQNVTLSCEQNLNHDAMYWYRQDPGQGLRLIYYSQIVNDFQKGDIAEGYSVSREKKESFPLTVTSAQKNPTAFYLCASSPPDRGLGGYTFGSGTRLTVV.